The clone carrying this TCR beta chain was counted at least ten times. The sequence runs out 3 residues before the end of the CDR3; the remainder is reconstructed from the germline J gene. The junction had 5 bases not matched to a gene; V was cut back by 1 base and J by 5 bases. The germline V gene has CDR1 SGHDT and CDR2 YYEEEE. CDR3 length: 15 residues. Method: immunoSEQ multiplex PCR; TCRdb's copy keeps in-frame clones and lacks some. The specimen has 50,000 to 65,000 clones, none found just once. This sample stems from a study of T cell clonality in common variable immunodeficiency. Sequencing was done on a sample of peripheral blood mononuclear cells. This TCR came from a person between 18 and 70 years old in good health. The V gene is TRBV5-6, the J gene TRBJ2-3, with 9 bases lining up with TRBD1. The sequenced part of the CDR3 DNA is TGTGCCAGCAGCTTGAGGGACAGGGTACGAGATACG. Protein product: CASSLRDRVRDT. The full CDR3 sequence reads CASSLRDRVRDTQYF.